This TCR beta chain was retrieved from a study of T cell responses to AZD1222 COVID-19 vaccine. Trimming removed 4 bases from V and 6 bases from J; junction bases left unmatched: 2. From germline, CDR1 is SGHVS and CDR2 FQNEAQ. The CDR3 spans 13 residues. Generated by immunoSEQ multiplex PCR, the TCRdb table keeps only in-frame clones and is missing some. The sample holds 95,000 to 150,000 clones, over 75% seen once. The receptor comes from an adult in good health. V and J are TRBV7-8 and TRBJ1-2; TRBD1 aligns across 10 bases. Sample: peripheral blood, taken on day 0 of AZD1222 vaccination. CDR3 in DNA: TGTGCCAGCAGCTGGGACAGGGGCGATGGCTACACCTTC. Encoded protein: CASSWDRGDGYTF.